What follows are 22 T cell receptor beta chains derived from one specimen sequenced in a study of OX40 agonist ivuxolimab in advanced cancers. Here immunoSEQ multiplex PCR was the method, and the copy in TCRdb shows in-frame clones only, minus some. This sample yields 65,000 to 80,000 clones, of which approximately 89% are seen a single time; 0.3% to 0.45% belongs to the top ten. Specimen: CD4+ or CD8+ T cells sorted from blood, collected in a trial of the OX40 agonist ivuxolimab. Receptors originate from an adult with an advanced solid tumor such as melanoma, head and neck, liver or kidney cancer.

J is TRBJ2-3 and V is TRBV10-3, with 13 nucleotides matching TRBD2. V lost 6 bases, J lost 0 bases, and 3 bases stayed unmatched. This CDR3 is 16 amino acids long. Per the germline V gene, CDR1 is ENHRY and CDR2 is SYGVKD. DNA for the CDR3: TGTGCCATCAGCCCGGGACTAGCGGGGAGCACAGATACGCAGTATTTT. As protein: CAISPGLAGSTDTQYF.

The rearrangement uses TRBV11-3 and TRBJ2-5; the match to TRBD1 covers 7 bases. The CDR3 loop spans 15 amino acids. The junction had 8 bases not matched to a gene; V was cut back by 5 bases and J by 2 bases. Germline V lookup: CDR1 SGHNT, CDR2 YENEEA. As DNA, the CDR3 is TGTGCCAGCAGCACAGGGACAGTTCAACAAGAGACCCAGTACTTC. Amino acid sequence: CASSTGTVQQETQYF.

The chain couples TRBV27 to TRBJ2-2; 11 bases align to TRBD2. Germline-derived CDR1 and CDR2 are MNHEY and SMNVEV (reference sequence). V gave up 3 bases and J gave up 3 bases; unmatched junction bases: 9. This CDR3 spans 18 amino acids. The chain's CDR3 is CASSFTSSGRRDTGELFF. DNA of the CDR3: TGTGCCAGCAGTTTCACTTCTAGCGGGAGGCGGGACACCGGGGAGCTGTTTTTT.

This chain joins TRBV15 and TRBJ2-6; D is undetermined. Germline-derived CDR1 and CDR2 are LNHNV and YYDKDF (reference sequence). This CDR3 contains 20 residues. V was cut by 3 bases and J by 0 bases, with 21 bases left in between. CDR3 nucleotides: TGTGCCACCAGCAGGGCAGACCGGACCAGGACCCCCTCTGGGGCCAACGTCCTGACTTTC. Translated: CATSRADRTRTPSGANVLTF.

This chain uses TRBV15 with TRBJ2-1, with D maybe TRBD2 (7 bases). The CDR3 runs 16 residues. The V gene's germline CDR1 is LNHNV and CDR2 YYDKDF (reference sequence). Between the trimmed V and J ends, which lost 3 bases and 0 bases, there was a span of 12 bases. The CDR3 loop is CATSRGGRVSYNEQFF. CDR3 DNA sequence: TGTGCCACCAGCAGGGGGGGGCGGGTCTCCTACAATGAGCAGTTCTTC.

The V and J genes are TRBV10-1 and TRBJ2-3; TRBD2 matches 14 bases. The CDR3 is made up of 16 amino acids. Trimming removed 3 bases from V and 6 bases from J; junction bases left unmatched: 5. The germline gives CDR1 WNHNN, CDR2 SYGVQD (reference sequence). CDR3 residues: CASSDGTSGSPDTQYF. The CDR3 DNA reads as TGCGCCAGCAGTGATGGGACTAGCGGGAGCCCCGATACGCAGTATTTT.

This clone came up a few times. CDR3 coding DNA: TGTGCCAGCAGTTTATCTCGGGGGACCTTGAATACGCAGTATTTT. This codes for CASSLSRGTLNTQYF. The rearrangement links TRBV11-2 to TRBJ2-3, with D possibly TRBD2 on 6 matching bases. The CDR3 totals 15 residues. From germline, CDR1 is SGHAT and CDR2 FQNNGV. Trimming cost V 6 bases and J 7 bases, with 20 bases left between them.

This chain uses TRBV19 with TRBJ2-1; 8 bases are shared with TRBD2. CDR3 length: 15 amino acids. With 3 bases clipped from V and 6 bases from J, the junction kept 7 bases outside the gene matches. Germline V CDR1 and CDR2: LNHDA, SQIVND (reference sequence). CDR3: CASSIQAGAANEQFF. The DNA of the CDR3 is TGTGCCAGTAGTATTCAAGCGGGAGCTGCCAATGAGCAGTTCTTC.

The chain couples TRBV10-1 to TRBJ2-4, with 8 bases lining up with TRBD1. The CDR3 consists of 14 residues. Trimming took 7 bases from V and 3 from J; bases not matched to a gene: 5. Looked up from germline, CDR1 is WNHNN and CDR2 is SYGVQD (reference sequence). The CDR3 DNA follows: TGCGCCAGCAATTCCGGGACAGGCAAAAACATTCAGTACTTC. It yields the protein CASNSGTGKNIQYF.

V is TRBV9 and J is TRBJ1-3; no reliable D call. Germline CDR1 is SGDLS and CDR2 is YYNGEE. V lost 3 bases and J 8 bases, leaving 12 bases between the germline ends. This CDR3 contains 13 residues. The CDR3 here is CASSATSGHTIYF. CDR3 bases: TGTGCCAGCAGCGCCACCTCCGGCCACACCATATATTTT.

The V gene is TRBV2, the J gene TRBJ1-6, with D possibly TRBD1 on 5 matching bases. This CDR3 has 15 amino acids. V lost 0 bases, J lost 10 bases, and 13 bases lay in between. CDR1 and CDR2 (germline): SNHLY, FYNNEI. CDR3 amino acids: CASSEAYGANSPLHF. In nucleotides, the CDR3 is TGTGCCAGCAGTGAAGCCTACGGGGCAAACTCACCCCTCCACTTT. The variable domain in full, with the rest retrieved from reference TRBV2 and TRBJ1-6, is EPEVTQTPSHQVTQMGQEVILRCVPISNHLYFYWYRQILGQKVEFLVSFYNNEISEKSEIFDDQFSVERPDGSNFTLKIRSTKLEDSAMYFCASSEAYGANSPLHFGNGTRLTVT.

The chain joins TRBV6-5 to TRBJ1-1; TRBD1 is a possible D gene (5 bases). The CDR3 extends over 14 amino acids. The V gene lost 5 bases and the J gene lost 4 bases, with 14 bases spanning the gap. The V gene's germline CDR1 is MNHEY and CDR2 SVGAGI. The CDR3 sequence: CASSVTIGGTEAFF. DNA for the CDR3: TGTGCCAGCAGTGTCACAATTGGGGGCACTGAAGCTTTCTTT.

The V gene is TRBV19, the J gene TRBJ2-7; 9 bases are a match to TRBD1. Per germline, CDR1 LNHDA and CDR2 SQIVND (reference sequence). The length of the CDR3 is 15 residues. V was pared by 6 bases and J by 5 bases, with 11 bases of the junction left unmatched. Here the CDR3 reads CASRDPGQGNDEQYF. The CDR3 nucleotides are TGTGCCAGTAGAGATCCGGGACAGGGAAACGACGAGCAGTACTTC.

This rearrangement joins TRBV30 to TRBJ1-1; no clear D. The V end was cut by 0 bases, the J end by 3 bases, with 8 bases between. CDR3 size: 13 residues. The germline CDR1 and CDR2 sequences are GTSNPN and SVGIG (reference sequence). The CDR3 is CAWSVREYTEAFF. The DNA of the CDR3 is TGTGCCTGGAGTGTACGTGAGTACACTGAAGCTTTCTTT.

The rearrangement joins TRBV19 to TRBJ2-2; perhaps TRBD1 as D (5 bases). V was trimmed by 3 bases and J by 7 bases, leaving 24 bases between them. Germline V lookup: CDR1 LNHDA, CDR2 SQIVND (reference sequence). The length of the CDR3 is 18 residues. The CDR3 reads CASSMAFRVLGSSGELFF. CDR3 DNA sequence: TGTGCCAGTAGTATGGCATTCAGGGTATTAGGGTCGAGCGGGGAGCTGTTTTTT.

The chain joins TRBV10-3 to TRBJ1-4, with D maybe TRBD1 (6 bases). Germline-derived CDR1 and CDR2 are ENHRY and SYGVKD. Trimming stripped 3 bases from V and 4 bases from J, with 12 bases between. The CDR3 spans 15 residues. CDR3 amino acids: CAISDQDRDNEKLFF. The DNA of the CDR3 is TGTGCCATCAGTGATCAGGACAGAGATAATGAAAAACTGTTTTTT.

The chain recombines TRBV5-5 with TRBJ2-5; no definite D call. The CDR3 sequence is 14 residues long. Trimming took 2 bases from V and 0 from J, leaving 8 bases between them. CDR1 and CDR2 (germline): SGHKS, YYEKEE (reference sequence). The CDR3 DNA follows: TGTGCCAGCAGCTTCGTTACAGACCAAGAGACCCAGTACTTC. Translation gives CASSFVTDQETQYF.

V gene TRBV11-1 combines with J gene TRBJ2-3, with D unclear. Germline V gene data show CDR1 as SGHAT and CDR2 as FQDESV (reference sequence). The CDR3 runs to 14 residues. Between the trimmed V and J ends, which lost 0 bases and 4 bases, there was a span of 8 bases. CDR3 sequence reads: CASSLAGYSDTQYF. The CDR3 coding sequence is TGTGCCAGCAGCTTAGCGGGATATTCAGATACGCAGTATTTT.

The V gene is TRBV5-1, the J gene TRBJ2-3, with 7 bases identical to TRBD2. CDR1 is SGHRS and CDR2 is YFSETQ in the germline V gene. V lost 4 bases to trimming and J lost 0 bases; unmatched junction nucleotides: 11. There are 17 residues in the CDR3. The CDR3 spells CASSEPRSGVSTDTQYF. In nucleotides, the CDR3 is TGCGCCAGCAGCGAGCCAAGGAGCGGGGTTAGCACAGATACGCAGTATTTT. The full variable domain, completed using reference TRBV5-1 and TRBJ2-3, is KAGVTQTPRYLIKTRGQQVTLSCSPISGHRSVSWYQQTPGQGLQFLFEYFSETQRNKGNFPGRFSGRQFSNSRSEMNVSTLELGDSALYLCASSEPRSGVSTDTQYFGPGTRLTVL.

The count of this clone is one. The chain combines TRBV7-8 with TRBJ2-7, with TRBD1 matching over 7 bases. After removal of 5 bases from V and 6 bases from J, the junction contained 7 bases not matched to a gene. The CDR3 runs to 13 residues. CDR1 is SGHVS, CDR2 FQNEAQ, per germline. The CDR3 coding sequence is TGTGCCAGCAGCCCCGGGACAGCGCGCGAGCAGTACTTC. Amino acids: CASSPGTAREQYF.

CDR3 region: CASRAGLVISGANVLTF. CDR3 nucleotide sequence: TGTGCCAGCAGGGCGGGACTAGTGATATCTGGGGCCAACGTCCTGACTTTC. This chain uses TRBV2 with TRBJ2-6, with 8 bases fitting TRBD2. Germline CDR1 reads SNHLY; CDR2 reads FYNNEI. Trimming removed 6 bases from V and 1 base from J; junction bases left unmatched: 8. The CDR3 consists of 17 residues. Complete variable domain (other parts from reference TRBV2 and TRBJ2-6): EPEVTQTPSHQVTQMGQEVILRCVPISNHLYFYWYRQILGQKVEFLVSFYNNEISEKSEIFDDQFSVERPDGSNFTLKIRSTKLEDSAMYFCASRAGLVISGANVLTFGAGSRLTVL.

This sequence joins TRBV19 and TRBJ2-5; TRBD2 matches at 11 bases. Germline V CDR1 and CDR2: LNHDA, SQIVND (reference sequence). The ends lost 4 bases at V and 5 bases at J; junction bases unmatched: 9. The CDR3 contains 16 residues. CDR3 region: CASSSSLAGGRETQYF. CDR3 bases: TGTGCCAGTAGTAGCTCTTTAGCGGGAGGGCGCGAGACCCAGTACTTC. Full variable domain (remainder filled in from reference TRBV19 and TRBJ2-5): DGGITQSPKYLFRKEGQNVTLSCEQNLNHDAMYWYRQDPGQGLRLIYYSQIVNDFQKGDIAEGYSVSREKKESFPLTVTSAQKNPTAFYLCASSSSLAGGRETQYFGPGTRLLVL.